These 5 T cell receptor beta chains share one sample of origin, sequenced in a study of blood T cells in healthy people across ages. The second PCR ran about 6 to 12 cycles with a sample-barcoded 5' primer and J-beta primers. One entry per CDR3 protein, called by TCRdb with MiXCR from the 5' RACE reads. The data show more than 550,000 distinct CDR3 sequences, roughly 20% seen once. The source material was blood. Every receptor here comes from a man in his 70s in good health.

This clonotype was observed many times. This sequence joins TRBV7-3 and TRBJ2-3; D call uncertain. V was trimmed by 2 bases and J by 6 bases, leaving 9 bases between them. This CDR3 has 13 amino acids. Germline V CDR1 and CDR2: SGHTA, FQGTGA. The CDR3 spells CASSLARVDTQYF. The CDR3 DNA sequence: TGTGCCAGCAGCTTAGCTCGGGTGGATACGCAGTATTTT.

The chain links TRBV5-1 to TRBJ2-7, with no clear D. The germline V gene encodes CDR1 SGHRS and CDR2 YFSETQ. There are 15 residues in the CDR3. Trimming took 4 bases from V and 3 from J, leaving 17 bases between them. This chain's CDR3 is CASSTRPRTGYEQYF. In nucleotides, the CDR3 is TGCGCCAGCAGCACGCGACCGCGGACGGGCTACGAGCAGTACTTC. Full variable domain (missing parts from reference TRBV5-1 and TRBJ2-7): KAGVTQTPRYLIKTRGQQVTLSCSPISGHRSVSWYQQTPGQGLQFLFEYFSETQRNKGNFPGRFSGRQFSNSRSEMNVSTLELGDSALYLCASSTRPRTGYEQYFGPGTRLTVT.

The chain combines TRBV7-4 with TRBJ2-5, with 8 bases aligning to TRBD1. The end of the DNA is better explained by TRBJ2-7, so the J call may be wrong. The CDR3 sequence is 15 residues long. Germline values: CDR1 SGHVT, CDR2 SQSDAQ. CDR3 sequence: CASSFDGQGIGEQYV. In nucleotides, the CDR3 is TGTGCCAGCAGCTTCGATGGACAGGGTATTGGCGAGCAGTACGTC.

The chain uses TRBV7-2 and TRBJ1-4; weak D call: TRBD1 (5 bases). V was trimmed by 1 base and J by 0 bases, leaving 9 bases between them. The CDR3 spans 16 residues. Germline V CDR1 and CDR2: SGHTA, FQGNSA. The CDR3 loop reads CASSLVPGATNEKLFF. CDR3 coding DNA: TGTGCCAGCAGCTTAGTCCCGGGGGCAACTAATGAAAAACTGTTTTTT.

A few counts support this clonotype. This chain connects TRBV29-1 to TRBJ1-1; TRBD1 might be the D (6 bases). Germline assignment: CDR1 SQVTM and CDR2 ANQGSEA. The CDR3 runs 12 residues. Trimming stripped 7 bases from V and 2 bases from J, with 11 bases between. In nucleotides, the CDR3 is TGCAGCGGAAAGGACAGAAACACTGAAGCTTTCTTT. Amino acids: CSGKDRNTEAFF.